One and the same sample provided the 25 T cell receptor beta chains below, sequenced in a study of regulatory T cells in long-lasting Graves disease (dated by TCRdb to the early 2020s). The sample's time point label is to be understood as: newly diagnosed GD, antithyroid drugs for less than 3 months. For both TCR sequencing and RNA sequencing, RNA was extracted from PBMCs in TRIzol. Receptors were amplified or captured by multiplex PCR. Instrument on record: Illumina HiSeq 4000. TCR beta libraries were built with iRepertoire HTBI primers and Arm-PCR amplification of CDR3 regions. TCRdb took the public reads, trimmed them with fastp at Q25, ran MiXCR for clone calling and kept in-frame beta chains. CDR3 protein sequences are deduplicated, and each keeps its most common genes and DNA. The sample records 420,000 or so distinct CDR3 sequences, around 15% of which are singletons. The ten biggest clones cover 23% of the sample.

These same records also appear under a second study, on T cells in Graves' hyperthyroidism and ophthalmopathy.

The source was peripheral blood mononuclear cells (PBMCs), collected at new diagnosis, from a patient treated with antithyroid drugs. The receptor source for this set is a woman between 18 and 30 years old with Graves disease. Donor details come from another sample of the same person, matched by shared clones.

This clonotype was found a few times. The rearrangement uses TRBV13 and TRBJ1-2, with D tentatively TRBD1 (6 bases). Germline assignment: CDR1 PRHDT and CDR2 FYEKMQ (reference sequence). Between the trimmed V and J ends, which lost 5 bases and 2 bases, there was a span of 12 bases. This CDR3 is 14 amino acids long. CDR3 sequence reads: CASSPSGGNYGYTF. CDR3 in DNA: TGTGCCAGCAGCCCTAGTGGGGGCAACTATGGCTACACCTTC. The entire variable domain, with the rest obtained from reference TRBV13 and TRBJ1-2, is as follows: AAGVIQSPRHLIKEKRETATLKCYPIPRHDTVYWYQQGPGQDPQFLISFYEKMQSDKGSIPDRFSAQQFSDYHSELNMSSLELGDSALYFCASSPSGGNYGYTFGSGTRLTVV.

This clonotype was seen repeatedly, ten times or more. V and J are TRBV7-2 and TRBJ2-1; tentative D call: TRBD2 (6 bases). The CDR3 loop spans 15 amino acids. V shed 5 bases and J shed 1 base, with 12 bases lying between them. Germline V lookup: CDR1 SGHTA, CDR2 FQGNSA. CDR3 bases: TGTGCCAGCAGCGGCGGGAAGAAATCCTACAATGAGCAGTTCTTC. Amino acid sequence: CASSGGKKSYNEQFF.

The chain couples TRBV29-1 to TRBJ2-7; 11 bases line up with TRBD1. Losses at the gene ends were 6 bases for V and 5 bases for J; bases not matched to a gene: 6. Germline CDR1 reads SQVTM; CDR2 reads ANQGSEA. The CDR3 spans 13 residues. The DNA for the CDR3 is TGCAGCGTCTGGGACAGGGGGTGGGACGAGCAGTACTTC. It translates to CSVWDRGWDEQYF.

This clonotype was counted ten times or more. The V call is TRBV12-3 or TRBV12-4, the J call TRBJ2-3; tentatively, D is TRBD1 (5 bases). With 6 bases removed from V and 1 base from J, the gap between germline ends came to 17 bases. The CDR3 runs 16 residues. The CDR3 DNA is TGTGCCAGCAGAGAAAACAGGTTCCCGCGCACAGATACGCAGTATTTT. It translates to CASRENRFPRTDTQYF.

In this sample, this clonotype turned up a few times. The genes are TRBV6-9 and TRBJ2-1; TRBD2 is a possible D gene (5 bases). From germline, CDR1 is MNHGY and CDR2 SVAAGI. This CDR3 has 15 amino acids. The germline V and J ends were trimmed by 4 bases and 4 bases, with 14 bases remaining between them. The CDR3 nucleotides read TGTGCCAGCAGTTTTTCGGGATCGGCTTACAATGAGCAGTTCTTC. Translation gives CASSFSGSAYNEQFF.

This clonotype was observed a few times. The chain recombines TRBV9 with TRBJ1-1; maybe TRBD1 (6 bases). Germline lookup yields CDR1 SGDLS and CDR2 YYNGEE. The CDR3 totals 14 residues. Trimming took off 4 bases at V and 4 bases at J, with 14 bases between the two ends. In DNA, the CDR3 is TGTGCCAGCAGCTCCGGACAGACCAGCACTGAAGCTTTCTTT. This encodes CASSSGQTSTEAFF.

This clonotype was picked up many times. The CDR3: CASSSSTGREGAYNEQFF. The CDR3 coding sequence is TGTGCCAGCAGCTCCTCGACAGGGAGGGAAGGTGCCTACAATGAGCAGTTCTTC. The chain links TRBV11-2 to TRBJ2-1; D tentatively fits TRBD1 or TRBD2 (7 bases each). The CDR3 contains 18 residues. Germline loops: CDR1 SGHAT, CDR2 FQNNGV. V lost 4 bases and J lost 2, with 21 bases in between.

This clonotype was found many times. The J gene is TRBJ2-1, the V gene TRBV7-8, with D possibly being TRBD1 (5 bases). V was clipped by 4 bases and J by 9 bases, with 10 bases between them. Germline CDR1 is SGHVS and CDR2 is FQNEAQ. The CDR3 loop spans 12 amino acids. The CDR3 bases are TGTGCCAGCAGCTCTAGGGGTGGTGAGCAGTTCTTC. The encoded protein is CASSSRGGEQFF.

This clonotype has ten or more counts. The gene calls are TRBV7-2 and TRBJ2-7; D uncertain. The CDR3 totals 11 residues. V shed 5 bases and J shed 7 bases, with 9 bases lying between them. Germline loops: CDR1 SGHTA, CDR2 FQGNSA. The CDR3 reads CASSPHGEQYF. CDR3 DNA sequence: TGTGCCAGCAGCCCTCATGGGGAGCAGTACTTC.

The chain joins TRBV27 to TRBJ2-7; D may be TRBD2 (6 bases). CDR1 is MNHEY and CDR2 is SMNVEV in the germline V gene (reference sequence). The V end was cut by 4 bases, the J end by 3 bases, with 13 bases between. The CDR3 loop spans 14 amino acids. For the CDR3, the DNA is TGTGCCAGCAGTTATGGAGGGCCAATCTACGAGCAGTACTTC. Protein sequence: CASSYGGPIYEQYF.

There are many counts of this clonotype. The rearrangement uses TRBV3-1 and TRBJ1-5; possible D gene TRBD1, 6 bases. The CDR3 length is 15 residues. Germline CDR1 and CDR2: LGHDT and YNNKEL (reference sequence). V lost 3 bases and J 6 bases, leaving 15 bases between the germline ends. CDR3 region: CASSHSGGLGQPQHF. CDR3 nucleotide sequence: TGTGCCAGCAGCCATTCGGGGGGGCTAGGTCAGCCCCAGCATTTT.

This clonotype was counted many times. The chain links TRBV10-2 to TRBJ2-1; 10 positions agree with TRBD2. The CDR3 consists of 16 residues. V gave up 5 bases and J gave up 9 bases; unmatched junction bases: 13. Looked up from germline, CDR1 is WSHSY and CDR2 is SAAADI. DNA of the CDR3: TGCGCCAGCAGTTTGGAGCGGGAGGGCCCGTTGGGTGAGCAGTTCTTC. Amino acid sequence: CASSLEREGPLGEQFF.

The chain couples TRBV28 to TRBJ2-7; D remains ambiguous. CDR3 length: 14 residues. Trimming took 3 bases from V and 4 from J, leaving 13 bases between them. Germline V gives CDR1 MDHEN, CDR2 SYDVKM. The CDR3 here is CASSFREMEYEQYF. In DNA form, the CDR3 reads TGTGCCAGCAGTTTTCGCGAAATGGAATACGAGCAGTACTTC.

This clonotype has just a few counts. A read error may produce the germline difference seen at one junction end. V gene TRBV9 combines with J gene TRBJ2-3; either TRBD1 or TRBD2 may fit D (6 bases each). CDR3 length: 17 amino acids. Germline CDR1 and CDR2: SGDLS and YYNGEE. The CDR3: CGSSVGRGASYTDTQYF. The CDR3 region has the DNA TGTGGCAGCAGCGTAGGTAGGGGGGCATCCTACACAGATACGCAGTATTTT.

This clonotype was observed at least ten times. The chain is built from TRBV24-1 and TRBJ1-2, with D uncertain. The CDR3 has 14 amino acids. CDR1 and CDR2 (germline): KGHDR, SFDVKD. The V end was cut by 4 bases, the J end by 2 bases, with 10 bases between. CDR3 nucleotide sequence: TGTGCCACCAGTGAGTGGACCGAAAACTATGGCTACACCTTC. This codes for CATSEWTENYGYTF.

The chain has TRBV24-1 and TRBJ2-7; D is possibly TRBD1 or TRBD2 (7 bases each). CDR1 KGHDR and CDR2 SFDVKD come from the germline V gene. CDR3 length: 16 residues. Trimming left V 4 bases short and J 2 bases short, with 17 bases between. CDR3 residues: CATSDVTQGGAYEQYF. The CDR3 nucleotides read TGTGCCACCAGTGACGTTACCCAGGGGGGGGCCTACGAGCAGTACTTC.

This clonotype was seen a few times. The chain is built from TRBV28 and TRBJ1-6; D remains unclear. CDR1 and CDR2 from the germline V gene are MDHEN and SYDVKM. This CDR3 contains 17 residues. V was trimmed by 4 bases and J by 7 bases, leaving 20 bases between them. CDR3 loop: CASSSPGSRPGNSPLHF. CDR3 in DNA: TGTGCCAGCAGTTCACCGGGGTCTCGCCCGGGCAATTCACCCCTCCACTTT.

In this sample, this clonotype turned up a few times. The V and J genes are TRBV9 and TRBJ2-2; 11 nucleotides align to TRBD2. The trim removed 4 bases at V and 6 bases at J, leaving 14 bases unmatched. Germline CDR1 is SGDLS and CDR2 is YYNGEE. CDR3 length: 18 residues. The CDR3 DNA reads TGTGCCAGCAGCCCCCGGGGTAGCGGGAGGGCCGTTTCCGGGGAGCTGTTTTTT. Translated, it gives CASSPRGSGRAVSGELFF.

This clonotype has a count of ten or more. This chain links TRBV7-2 with TRBJ1-1, with a tentative D call TRBD1 (5 bases). The length of the CDR3 is 15 residues. V dropped 5 bases and J dropped 5 bases, with 18 bases sitting between them. CDR1 is SGHTA and CDR2 is FQGNSA in the germline V gene. The CDR3: CASSQGVWGGTEAFF. The CDR3 region has the DNA TGTGCCAGCAGCCAAGGCGTTTGGGGGGGAACTGAAGCTTTCTTT.

This clonotype was recorded a few times. This chain uses TRBV20-1 with TRBJ2-2; a possible D gene is TRBD2 (5 bases). The CDR3 is made up of 16 amino acids. CDR1 is DFQATT, CDR2 SNEGSKA, per germline (reference sequence). Trimming left V 3 bases short and J 0 bases short, with 14 bases between. For the CDR3, the DNA is TGCAGTGCTAGTTCAGGCGGGTCTGCGAACACCGGGGAGCTGTTTTTT. Amino acid sequence: CSASSGGSANTGELFF.

The chain has TRBV19 and TRBJ2-1; D not certain. Germline V gene sequence: CDR1 LNHDA, CDR2 SQIVND (reference sequence). Trimming pared 5 bases from V and 6 bases from J, leaving 5 bases between. The CDR3 spans 11 residues. For the CDR3, the DNA is TGTGCCAGTAGTGCGGTCAATGAGCAGTTCTTC. Protein product: CASSAVNEQFF. Full variable domain (missing parts from reference TRBV19 and TRBJ2-1): DGGITQSPKYLFRKEGQNVTLSCEQNLNHDAMYWYRQDPGQGLRLIYYSQIVNDFQKGDIAEGYSVSREKKESFPLTVTSAQKNPTAFYLCASSAVNEQFFGPGTRLTVL.

This clonotype showed up many times. This rearrangement joins TRBV6-1 to TRBJ1-1, with a weak D call TRBD1 (5 bases). The CDR3 contains 14 residues. Germline V lookup: CDR1 MNHNS, CDR2 SASEGT. V shed 7 bases and J shed 1 base, with 13 bases lying between them. This chain's CDR3 is CASISRDGNTEAFF. The CDR3 region has the DNA TGTGCCAGCATCTCCCGGGACGGGAACACTGAAGCTTTCTTT.

This clonotype was observed many times. The chain uses TRBV7-9 and TRBJ1-1; D unresolved. CDR3 size: 14 residues. V was cut by 1 base and J by 2 bases, with 8 bases left in between. The V gene's germline CDR1 is SEHNR and CDR2 FQNEAQ (reference sequence). Written as DNA, the CDR3 is TGTGCCAGCAGCTTAGGCAGAAGTAACACTGAAGCTTTCTTT. The encoded protein is CASSLGRSNTEAFF. Filled out from reference TRBV7-9 and TRBJ1-1, the complete variable domain reads DTGVSQNPRHKITKRGQNVTFRCDPISEHNRLYWYRQTLGQGPEFLTYFQNEAQLEKSRLLSDRFSAERPKGSFSTLEIQRTEQGDSAMYLCASSLGRSNTEAFFGQGTRLTVV.

This clonotype has a count of ten or more. This chain connects TRBV5-8 to TRBJ2-1; D gene ambiguous. V lost 2 bases and J lost 5, with 8 bases in between. This CDR3 has 13 amino acids. Germline CDR1 and CDR2: SGHTS and YDEGEE. Here the CDR3 DNA reads TGTGCCAGCAGCTTACGATGGGACAATGAGCAGTTCTTC. It codes for CASSLRWDNEQFF.

This clonotype came up a few times. J is TRBJ1-1 and V is TRBV6-2 or TRBV6-3; D remains unclear. CDR1 and CDR2 (germline): MNHEY, SVGEGT. The CDR3 is made up of 15 amino acids. The V and J ends lost 5 bases and 4 bases respectively, with 17 bases between them. The CDR3 loop reads CASSERGLGITEAFF. In DNA form, the CDR3 reads TGTGCCAGCAGTGAGCGGGGTCTAGGGATCACTGAAGCTTTCTTT.